One T cell receptor (beta chain) is described in this entry. These data come from a study of patients and donors after allogeneic stem cell transplantation. MiXCR, run by TCRdb on the RT-PCR reads, gives a single entry per CDR3 protein. In the table there are some 880,000 distinct CDR3 sequences, approximately 18% of which are singletons. This CDR3 is built from 14 residues. V was clipped by 1 base and J by 10 bases; unmatched bases: 7. CDR1 SGHRS and CDR2 YFSETQ come from the germline V gene. This clonotype was obtained from a human donor who was either an allogeneic HSCT recipient or a stem cell or donor lymphocyte infusion donor (not recorded which). It is not recorded whose cells these are; they may come from a transplant donor. Sequencing was performed on blood, either unsorted or a sorted T cell fraction (not recorded which). The chain is built from TRBV5-1 and TRBJ2-1; 8 bases fit TRBD2. CDR3 DNA: TGCGCCAGCAGCTTGACTGCGTCTAGCGGGGAGCAGTTCTTC. It is translated as CASSLTASSGEQFF.